The 5 T cell receptor beta chains below all came from one sample that was sequenced in a study of early T cells in non-severe SARS-CoV-2 infection. One entry per CDR3 protein, called by TCRdb with MiXCR from the 5' RACE reads. The table lists 30,000 to 40,000 distinct CDR3 sequences, approximately 5.8% of them singletons. Sequences were obtained from whole blood. The receptors here all came from an adult who was a healthcare worker with PCR-confirmed SARS-CoV-2 infection or an uninfected control (not recorded which).

This clonotype was recorded at least ten times. The chain carries TRBV27 and TRBJ1-1, with 8 bases matching TRBD1. V lost 5 bases and J lost 4; bases outside the gene matches: 6. This CDR3 has 14 residues. The germline V gene encodes CDR1 MNHEY and CDR2 SMNVEV (reference sequence). The CDR3 DNA reads as TGTGCCAGCAGTCTCGGACAGGGCCGCACTGAAGCTTTCTTT. Amino acid sequence: CASSLGQGRTEAFF.

This clonotype has ten or more counts. The V call is TRBV5-6, the J call TRBJ2-1, with 9 nucleotides matching TRBD2. The CDR3 is 16 residues long. Germline values: CDR1 SGHDT, CDR2 YYEEEE. V trimming: 6 bases; J trimming: 8 bases; junction bases outside the gene matches: 15. In nucleotides, the CDR3 is TGTGCCAGCACCTGGACTAGCGTGGGTTCTTGGTATGAGCAGTTCTTC. Amino acid sequence: CASTWTSVGSWYEQFF.

This clonotype has at least ten counts. This chain connects TRBV24-1 to TRBJ2-1; 7 bases match TRBD1. CDR3 size: 13 residues. Germline V CDR1 and CDR2: KGHDR, SFDVKD. With V trimmed by 5 bases and J by 4 bases, 1 base remained unmatched. Here the CDR3 reads CATSGGQYNEQFF. The CDR3 DNA reads as TGTGCCACCAGTGGGGGACAGTACAATGAGCAGTTCTTC.

The chain couples TRBV29-1 to TRBJ2-7, with 7 bases that match TRBD1. From germline, CDR1 is SQVTM and CDR2 ANQGSEA. The CDR3 length is 11 residues. Unmatched junction bases numbered 3, after V lost 6 bases and J lost 4 bases. The CDR3 loop reads CSVNRGYEQYF. The CDR3 DNA is TGCAGCGTCAACAGGGGATACGAGCAGTACTTC.

This clonotype showed up many times. V and J are TRBV9 and TRBJ2-1; 8 positions match TRBD1. The CDR3 contains 14 residues. J lost 7 bases, V lost 3 bases, and 6 bases had no gene match. Germline CDR1 SGDLS, CDR2 YYNGEE. The CDR3 reads CASSGGQGRNEQFF. The CDR3 DNA follows: TGTGCCAGCAGCGGAGGACAGGGTAGAAATGAGCAGTTCTTC.